Below are 6 T cell receptor beta chains sequenced from a single sample in a study of graft-versus-host responses after intestinal transplantation. These receptors' targets are unknown. Measured with immunoSEQ multiplex PCR; TCRdb has only the in-frame clones, and not every one. The sample lists around 24,000 clones, almost 85% occurring once. Sequencing was performed on unstimulated CD8+ T cells sorted from spleen or lymph node cells, taken before transplant. The receptors were sampled from a human donor who was the organ donor for an intestinal transplant.

This clone was seen just once. This chain connects TRBV4-1 to TRBJ2-7, with 9 bases matching TRBD1. J lost 0 bases, V lost 4 bases, and 4 bases had no gene match. The CDR3 covers 15 residues. The germline V gene encodes CDR1 MGHRA and CDR2 YSYEKL. CDR3 residues: CASSPGTGSSYEQYF. CDR3 sequence (DNA): TGCGCCAGCAGCCCCGGGACAGGGAGCTCCTACGAGCAGTACTTC.

The chain is built from TRBV5-4 and TRBJ1-2; D is unclear. V was pared by 3 bases and J by 3 bases, with 27 bases between. CDR1 is SGHNT, CDR2 YYREEE, per germline (reference sequence). This CDR3 region has 19 residues. The CDR3 protein is CASSSPAEAPTKMYYGYTF. The CDR3 DNA is TGTGCCAGCAGCTCCCCTGCGGAGGCCCCTACTAAAATGTACTATGGCTACACCTTC. Combining the CDR3 with reference TRBV5-4 and TRBJ1-2 gives the whole variable domain ETGVTQSPTHLIKTRGQQVTLRCSSQSGHNTVSWYQQALGQGPQFIFQYYREEENGRGNFPPRFSGLQFPNYSSELNVNALELDDSALYLCASSSPAEAPTKMYYGYTFGSGTRLTVV.

The rearrangement uses TRBV27 and TRBJ1-2; D is uncertain. Trimming pared 3 bases from V and 0 bases from J, leaving 14 bases between. Germline V CDR1 and CDR2: MNHEY, SMNVEV (reference sequence). The CDR3 loop spans 16 amino acids. CDR3 nucleotide sequence: TGTGCCAGCAGTTTCTCCCCGCTCGGGGCTAACTATGGCTACACCTTC. Translating gives CASSFSPLGANYGYTF.

V usage is TRBV5-4 and J usage is TRBJ2-3, with D uncertain. The CDR3 consists of 13 residues. Per the germline V gene, CDR1 is SGHNT and CDR2 is YYREEE (reference sequence). Trimming removed 2 bases from V and 1 base from J, with 5 bases in between. CDR3 sequence: CASSFIGTDTQYF. In DNA, the CDR3 is TGTGCCAGCAGCTTTATTGGCACAGATACGCAGTATTTT.

CDR3 loop: CASNPGQGYYEQYF. As DNA, the CDR3 is TGTGCCAGCAACCCGGGACAGGGGTACTACGAGCAGTACTTC. The chain recombines TRBV14 with TRBJ2-7; 10 positions agree with TRBD1. J lost 3 bases, V lost 7 bases, and 6 bases had no gene match. The V gene's germline CDR1 is SGHDN and CDR2 FVKESK. The CDR3 has 14 amino acids.

The V gene is TRBV5-1, the J gene TRBJ2-1; no reliable D call. Germline V gene data show CDR1 as SGHRS and CDR2 as YFSETQ. Trimming left V 2 bases short and J 5 bases short, with 14 bases between. The CDR3 has 15 amino acids. The CDR3 loop is CASSFFPEVNNEQFF. The CDR3 DNA is TGCGCCAGCAGCTTTTTCCCCGAGGTAAACAATGAGCAGTTCTTC.